The 22 T cell receptor beta chains reported below all come from one sample, sequenced in a study of OX40 agonist ivuxolimab in advanced cancers. The assay was immunoSEQ multiplex PCR, and TCRdb's table has in-frame clones only and misses some. The data show 87,000 or so clones, with about 86% seen just once and around 1.5% held by the top ten. The sequences come from CD4+ or CD8+ T cells sorted from blood, collected in a trial of the OX40 agonist ivuxolimab. Receptors were obtained from an adult with an advanced solid tumor such as melanoma, head and neck, liver or kidney cancer.

The rearrangement links TRBV5-1 to TRBJ2-1; the match to TRBD2 covers 7 bases. There are 14 residues in the CDR3. V lost 0 bases and J lost 6; bases outside the gene matches: 3. Germline CDR1 reads SGHRS; CDR2 reads YFSETQ. The CDR3 sequence is CASSLGLARNEQFF. The CDR3, as DNA: TGCGCCAGCAGCTTGGGACTAGCCCGCAATGAGCAGTTCTTC.

The chain links TRBV5-1 to TRBJ2-3, with 12 positions matching TRBD2. There are 16 residues in the CDR3. The V and J ends lost 0 bases and 6 bases, in that order; junction bases with no gene match: 5. The V gene's germline CDR1 is SGHRS and CDR2 YFSETQ. CDR3 loop: CASSLGLAGDRDTQYF. The CDR3 DNA reads TGCGCCAGCAGCTTGGGACTAGCGGGGGATCGGGATACGCAGTATTTT. Combining the CDR3 with reference TRBV5-1 and TRBJ2-3 gives the whole variable domain KAGVTQTPRYLIKTRGQQVTLSCSPISGHRSVSWYQQTPGQGLQFLFEYFSETQRNKGNFPGRFSGRQFSNSRSEMNVSTLELGDSALYLCASSLGLAGDRDTQYFGPGTRLTVL.

This clone occurred once. A read error may explain this, as a much larger clone is one base away. The chain recombines TRBV7-8 with TRBJ2-7, with D unresolved. CDR1 and CDR2 (germline): SGHVS, FQNEAQ. This CDR3 comprises 11 residues. V lost 3 bases and J lost 0, with 0 bases in between. The CDR3, as DNA: TGTGCCAGCAGCTTCTCCTACGAGCAGTACTTC. The encoded protein is CASSFSYEQYF.

The J gene is TRBJ2-7, the V gene TRBV19; tentative D call: TRBD2 (6 bases). V lost 3 bases to trimming and J lost 4 bases, with 16 bases between them. Germline V gene data show CDR1 as LNHDA and CDR2 as SQIVND (reference sequence). The CDR3 consists of 15 residues. In DNA form, the CDR3 reads TGTGCCAGTAGTATCCCCGGCGGGAAAGGGTACGAGCAGTACTTC. This codes for CASSIPGGKGYEQYF.

The rearrangement joins TRBV7-2 to TRBJ2-3; 7 nucleotides match TRBD1. V was clipped by 5 bases and J by 4 bases; unmatched bases: 6. CDR3 length: 14 residues. The germline V gene encodes CDR1 SGHTA and CDR2 FQGNSA. Written as DNA, the CDR3 is TGTGCCAGCAGCCAACCAGGGGGTGCAGATACGCAGTATTTT. This sequence encodes CASSQPGGADTQYF.

This clone showed up just a few times. The V and J genes are TRBV28 and TRBJ2-7; TRBD1 agrees at 11 bases. The junction had 7 bases not matched to a gene; V was cut back by 6 bases and J by 3 bases. CDR3 length: 15 amino acids. Germline lookup yields CDR1 MDHEN and CDR2 SYDVKM. The CDR3 region is CASRPGTGGSYEQYF. The CDR3 DNA sequence: TGTGCCAGCAGACCCGGGACAGGGGGGAGCTACGAGCAGTACTTC.

The chain recombines TRBV5-1 with TRBJ2-1; a weak D match, TRBD2 (5 bases). Germline V CDR1 and CDR2: SGHRS, YFSETQ. V lost 5 bases to trimming and J lost 3 bases, with 15 bases between them. The CDR3 contains 15 residues. In DNA form, the CDR3 reads TGCGCCAGCAGGTGGGCCGCCGGGGACTACAATGAGCAGTTCTTC. It encodes CASRWAAGDYNEQFF.

This clone turned up a few times. The chain links TRBV2 to TRBJ1-5; unclear D gene. V gave up 4 bases and J gave up 3 bases, with 10 bases separating them. Germline V gene data show CDR1 as SNHLY and CDR2 as FYNNEI. The CDR3 spans 14 residues. CDR3 residues: CASSGSSYNQPQHF. In DNA, the CDR3 is TGTGCCAGCAGTGGGAGCAGTTACAATCAGCCCCAGCATTTT.

J is TRBJ2-7 and V is TRBV6-6; the D gene could be TRBD1 or TRBD2 (5 bases each). Trimming left V 7 bases short and J 2 bases short, with 12 bases between. Germline CDR1 and CDR2: MNHNY and SVGAGI (reference sequence). This CDR3 has 13 residues. The CDR3 sequence: CASTRDAAYEQYF. The CDR3 nucleotides read TGTGCCAGCACCCGGGACGCCGCCTACGAGCAGTACTTC.

This sequence joins TRBV23-1 and TRBJ1-1; 8 bases are a match to TRBD1. TRBV23-1 is an open reading frame, and its role is uncertain. The CDR3 is 19 residues long. The junction had 20 bases not matched to a gene; V was cut back by 7 bases and J by 1 base. CDR3 sequence (DNA): TGCGCCAGCACCTACGTTGGGACAGGCCGTAAGAGCAAGAACACTGAAGCTTTCTTT. It encodes CASTYVGTGRKSKNTEAFF.

The chain recombines TRBV5-1 with TRBJ2-3; TRBD1 matches at 9 bases. Losses at the gene ends were 4 bases for V and 6 bases for J; bases not matched to a gene: 9. CDR3 size: 15 residues. Germline CDR1 and CDR2: SGHRS and YFSETQ. CDR3 coding DNA: TGCGCCAGCAGCGGCGGACAGGGGATCTTGGATACGCAGTATTTT. It is translated as CASSGGQGILDTQYF.

The rearrangement uses TRBV10-3 and TRBJ1-3; 8 nucleotides align to TRBD1. Germline V gene data show CDR1 as ENHRY and CDR2 as SYGVKD. The CDR3 consists of 15 residues. The V and J ends lost 6 bases and 5 bases, in that order; junction bases with no gene match: 9. The CDR3: CAISGDRGHRNTIYF. The CDR3 nucleotides read TGTGCCATCAGCGGCGACAGGGGCCACCGAAACACCATATATTTT.

This clone was counted only a few times. CDR3 sequence: CASSLSGITEAFF. In nucleotides, the CDR3 is TGTGCCAGCAGCTTATCGGGAATCACTGAAGCTTTCTTT. The genes are TRBV11-2 and TRBJ1-1, with D hard to call. V dropped 2 bases and J dropped 4 bases, with 8 bases sitting between them. There are 13 residues in the CDR3. The germline CDR1 and CDR2 sequences are SGHAT and FQNNGV. The whole variable domain, filled in from reference TRBV11-2 and TRBJ1-1, reads EAGVAQSPRYKIIEKRQSVAFWCNPISGHATLYWYQQILGQGPKLLIQFQNNGVVDDSQLPKDRFSAERLKGVDSTLKIQPAKLEDSAVYLCASSLSGITEAFFGQGTRLTVV.

The genes are TRBV9 and TRBJ2-7; D is possibly TRBD1 or TRBD2 (6 bases each). The length of the CDR3 is 14 residues. CDR1 and CDR2 (germline): SGDLS, YYNGEE. V was pared by 0 bases and J by 8 bases, with 15 bases between. The CDR3 loop reads CASSVAGAGLKQYF. As DNA, the CDR3 is TGTGCCAGCAGCGTAGCGGGGGCTGGCCTCAAGCAGTACTTC.

This chain joins TRBV18 and TRBJ1-1; TRBD1 aligns across 7 bases. CDR3 length equals 14 residues. Trimming cost V 6 bases and J 3 bases; bases outside gene matches: 7. Germline V CDR1 and CDR2: KGHSH, LQKENI. For the CDR3, the DNA is TGTGCCAGCTCGCCTAACACAGGGGACACTGAAGCTTTCTTT. Protein product: CASSPNTGDTEAFF.

This chain links TRBV10-1 with TRBJ2-3; no clear D. The germline V gene has CDR1 WNHNN and CDR2 SYGVQD (reference sequence). This CDR3 has 13 amino acids. Trimming cost V 2 bases and J 4 bases, with 7 bases left between them. Here the CDR3 DNA reads TGCGCCAGCAGTGAGCCCCCAGCAGATACGCAGTATTTT. Encoded protein: CASSEPPADTQYF.

The chain combines TRBV6-1 with TRBJ2-7, with 8 bases that match TRBD1. J lost 7 bases, V lost 4 bases, and 6 bases had no gene match. CDR1 is MNHNS, CDR2 SASEGT, per germline. CDR3 length equals 13 residues. CDR3: CASSGRTGREQYF. CDR3 DNA: TGTGCCAGCAGTGGCAGGACAGGGAGAGAGCAGTACTTC.

This chain uses TRBV18 with TRBJ1-1; 10 nucleotides line up with TRBD1. The CDR3 extends over 14 amino acids. With 3 bases clipped from V and 4 bases from J, the junction kept 2 bases outside the gene matches. The germline V gene encodes CDR1 KGHSH and CDR2 LQKENI. CDR3 in DNA: TGTGCCAGCTCACCGGGACAGGGGAGCACTGAAGCTTTCTTT. Translated, it gives CASSPGQGSTEAFF.

This chain joins TRBV5-1 and TRBJ1-4, with 10 bases lining up with TRBD1. Germline V CDR1 and CDR2: SGHRS, YFSETQ. The CDR3 is 14 residues long. After removal of 3 bases from V and 8 bases from J, the junction contained 4 bases not matched to a gene. CDR3 bases: TGCGCCAGCAGCTCCCGGGACAGGGGCGAAAAACTGTTTTTT. This gives the protein CASSSRDRGEKLFF.

The rearrangement links TRBV18 to TRBJ2-7, with D perhaps matching TRBD1 or TRBD2 (6 bases each). Trimming cost V 3 bases and J 3 bases, with 18 bases left between them. The CDR3 is made up of 16 amino acids. Germline CDR1 and CDR2: KGHSH and LQKENI. CDR3 region: CASSPTSGGGYYEQYF. CDR3 coding DNA: TGTGCCAGCTCACCGACTTCCGGGGGCGGCTACTACGAGCAGTACTTC.

The V gene is TRBV5-1, the J gene TRBJ2-1; D may be TRBD1 (5 bases). The germline V gene has CDR1 SGHRS and CDR2 YFSETQ. This CDR3 spans 11 amino acids. Between the trimmed V and J ends, which lost 2 bases and 10 bases, there was a span of 7 bases. The DNA for the CDR3 is TGCGCCAGCAGCTTCGACAGAGAGCAGTTCTTC. This codes for CASSFDREQFF.

This chain uses TRBV7-6 with TRBJ2-6; D possibly uses TRBD1 or TRBD2 (5 bases each). With 8 bases removed from V and 0 bases from J, the gap between germline ends came to 5 bases. The CDR3 runs to 13 residues. From germline, CDR1 is SGHVS and CDR2 FNYEAQ. The CDR3 sequence is CASGGSGANVLTF. The CDR3 bases are TGTGCCAGCGGGGGCTCTGGGGCCAACGTCCTGACTTTC.